This entry concerns a single T cell receptor beta chain. Assay used: immunoSEQ multiplex PCR; TCRdb lists only in-frame clones, some missing. This table holds 2,100 or so clones, approximately 83% found once. The data were taken from a study of tumor T cells in aggressive B-cell lymphoma. The CDR3 covers 16 residues. J gave up 3 bases and V 4 bases, and 8 bases lay outside the gene matches. The germline V gene has CDR1 SQVTM and CDR2 ANQGSEA. This sequence was found in an adult with diffuse large B cell lymphoma. Sequenced input: tumor tissue. The gene calls are TRBV29-1 and TRBJ2-6; TRBD1 aligns across 8 bases. Here the CDR3 reads CSVVRQGAGGANVLTF. The CDR3 DNA is TGCAGCGTTGTCAGGCAGGGGGCAGGTGGGGCCAACGTCCTGACTTTC.